This TCR beta chain was identified during a study of graft-versus-host responses after intestinal transplantation. The assay was immunoSEQ multiplex PCR, and TCRdb's table has in-frame clones only and misses some. The sample carries 65,000 to 85,000 clones, 92% recorded once. Germline CDR1 MGHRA, CDR2 YSYEKL. Trimming removed 3 bases from V and 0 bases from J, with 15 bases in between. The CDR3 is 17 residues long. The sample was bone marrow, taken approximately 700 days after intestinal transplantation. The chain is built from TRBV4-1 and TRBJ1-3, with a tentative D call TRBD1 (5 bases). This receptor was obtained from a human patient who received an intestinal transplant, so some T cells may come from the graft donor. The CDR3, as DNA: TGCGCCAGCAGCCACCTGTCCCGGGGCCTCTCTGGAAACACCATATATTTT. It translates to CASSHLSRGLSGNTIYF.